Each of the 27 T cell receptor beta chains below was sequenced from the same sample in a study of T cells in Graves' hyperthyroidism and ophthalmopathy. Amplification yielded TCR beta CDR3 regions, with RNA transcripts as the source. Researchers ran a first-round RT-PCR on the TCR CDR3 using the HTBI primer set. TCRdb called the multiplex PCR reads again in MiXCR, with one record for every CDR3 protein. This sample has over 550,000 distinct CDR3 sequences; 16% occur once, and the top ten carry under 20%. Sequencing input: blood. The receptors come from a woman between 18 and 30 years old with Graves' hyperthyroidism.

The table lists this clonotype with a few counts. The chain links TRBV25-1 to TRBJ2-7; D gene uncertain. The V gene's germline CDR1 is MGHDK and CDR2 SYGVNS. The V and J ends lost 2 bases and 0 bases respectively, with 5 bases between them. This CDR3 has 13 amino acids. The CDR3 sequence is CASSEDHSYEQYF. CDR3 coding DNA: TGTGCCAGCAGTGAAGACCACTCCTACGAGCAGTACTTC.

This clonotype has ten or more counts. The gene calls are TRBV11-2 and TRBJ2-7; D possibly corresponds to TRBD1 (6 bases). Germline V gives CDR1 SGHAT, CDR2 FQNNGV. The CDR3 consists of 13 residues. The V and J ends lost 5 bases and 6 bases respectively, with 14 bases between them. The DNA of the CDR3 is TGTGCCAGCAGCGTCCTTCAGGGGAGCGAGCAGTACTTC. Translation gives CASSVLQGSEQYF.

This clonotype was counted at least ten times. The chain carries TRBV6-1 and TRBJ2-7; 7 bases are a match to TRBD2. Trimming removed 5 bases from V and 4 bases from J; junction bases left unmatched: 5. CDR1 is MNHNS and CDR2 is SASEGT in the germline V gene. CDR3 length: 13 residues. Here the CDR3 reads CASSKTSKYEQYF. The CDR3 DNA reads TGTGCCAGCAGTAAGACTAGCAAGTACGAGCAGTACTTC.

Turning to this clonotype: A read error may account for a junction end that differs from germline. This chain links TRBV7-9 with TRBJ1-5, with TRBD1 matching 8 bases. The CDR3 is 16 residues long. The germline gives CDR1 SEHNR, CDR2 FQNEAQ (reference sequence). The CDR3 DNA reads TGTGCCAGCAGCTTAGGACAGGGGACTAGCGATCAGCCCCAGCATTTT. This translates into CASSLGQGTSDQPQHF.

The rearrangement uses TRBV5-1 and TRBJ2-5; 9 nucleotides line up with TRBD2. This CDR3 contains 16 residues. The junction had 8 bases not matched to a gene; V was cut back by 3 bases and J by 2 bases. Germline V CDR1 and CDR2: SGHRS, YFSETQ. The CDR3: CASSSRTSAPQETQYF. CDR3 DNA: TGCGCCAGCAGCTCCAGGACTAGCGCCCCTCAAGAGACCCAGTACTTC. Using reference TRBV5-1 and TRBJ2-5 for the parts outside the CDR3, the full variable domain is KAGVTQTPRYLIKTRGQQVTLSCSPISGHRSVSWYQQTPGQGLQFLFEYFSETQRNKGNFPGRFSGRQFSNSRSEMNVSTLELGDSALYLCASSSRTSAPQETQYFGPGTRLLVL.

There are many counts of this clonotype. The chain joins TRBV6-2 or TRBV6-3 to TRBJ2-7, with TRBD2 matching over 9 bases. Germline loops: CDR1 MNHEY, CDR2 SVGEGT. The CDR3 is 14 amino acids. J was trimmed by 9 bases and V by 8 bases; bases with no gene match: 14. CDR3 residues: CASDLSGSLTGQYF. In DNA, the CDR3 is TGTGCCAGCGACCTTAGCGGGAGCCTGACGGGGCAGTACTTC.

This clonotype came up a few times. The rearrangement joins TRBV28 to TRBJ2-2, with 7 bases identical to TRBD2. The CDR3 spans 14 residues. Trimming removed 6 bases from V and 6 bases from J; junction bases left unmatched: 7. Germline assignment: CDR1 MDHEN and CDR2 SYDVKM. The CDR3 loop is CASRRTSRAGELFF. As DNA, the CDR3 is TGTGCCAGCAGGAGGACTAGTAGGGCCGGGGAGCTGTTTTTT.

This chain links TRBV28 with TRBJ1-5; 11 nucleotides agree with TRBD1. From germline, CDR1 is MDHEN and CDR2 SYDVKM. V shed 6 bases, J shed 4 bases, and the junction held 5 bases outside the gene matches. The CDR3 consists of 15 residues. CDR3 amino acids: CASRPGQGGNQPQHF. CDR3 in DNA: TGTGCCAGCAGACCGGGACAGGGGGGAAATCAGCCCCAGCATTTT. Full variable domain (outside the CDR3, taken from reference TRBV28 and TRBJ1-5): DVKVTQSSRYLVKRTGEKVFLECVQDMDHENMFWYRQDPGLGLRLIYFSYDVKMKEKGDIPEGYSVSREKKERFSLILESASTNQTSMYLCASRPGQGGNQPQHFGDGTRLSIL.

In the case of this clonotype: A read error may produce the germline difference seen at one junction end. The rearrangement uses TRBV28 and TRBJ2-5; a weak D match, TRBD2 (5 bases). The CDR3 has 17 amino acids. Germline CDR1 and CDR2: MDHEN and SYDVKM. This chain's CDR3 is CAGSFLGVRGPQETQYF. As DNA, the CDR3 is TGTGCCGGCAGTTTTCTCGGCGTGAGAGGGCCCCAAGAGACCCAGTACTTC. The full variable domain, its missing parts supplied by reference TRBV28 and TRBJ2-5, is DVKVTQSSRYLVKRTGEKVFLECVQDMDHENMFWYRQDPGLGLRLIYFSYDVKMKEKGDIPEGYSVSREKKERFSLILESASTNQTSMYLCAGSFLGVRGPQETQYFGPGTRLLVL.

The table lists this clonotype with many counts. This chain connects TRBV27 to TRBJ2-1; 9 bases are a match to TRBD2. The CDR3 is made up of 17 amino acids. From germline, CDR1 is MNHEY and CDR2 SMNVEV (reference sequence). V trimming: 1 base; J trimming: 4 bases; junction bases outside the gene matches: 8. The CDR3 loop reads CASSLYKAGGPYNEQFF. In nucleotides, the CDR3 is TGTGCCAGCAGTTTATATAAGGCGGGAGGGCCTTACAATGAGCAGTTCTTC.

This clonotype was observed at least ten times. The rearrangement links TRBV12-3 or TRBV12-4 to TRBJ2-2; the D gene is possibly TRBD1 (6 bases). The CDR3 loop spans 15 amino acids. The V end was cut by 6 bases, the J end by 0 bases, with 11 bases between. CDR3 nucleotides: TGTGCCAGCAGCCGCGGACAGTCGAACACCGGGGAGCTGTTTTTT. It yields the protein CASSRGQSNTGELFF.

This clonotype has a count of ten or more. The rearrangement uses TRBV18 and TRBJ2-5, with a tentative D call TRBD1 (5 bases). V was clipped by 4 bases and J by 4 bases, with 13 bases between them. CDR1 KGHSH and CDR2 LQKENI come from the germline V gene. The CDR3 sequence is 14 residues long. CDR3 in amino acids: CASSLRRDRETQYF. The DNA for the CDR3 is TGTGCCAGCTCACTCCGCAGGGATCGAGAGACCCAGTACTTC.

This clonotype was seen repeatedly, ten times or more. The gene calls are TRBV20-1 and TRBJ1-1; 9 bases fit TRBD1. Germline V lookup: CDR1 DFQATT, CDR2 SNEGSKA (reference sequence). This CDR3 is 12 amino acids long. The V segment lost 5 bases and the J segment 7 bases; nucleotides outside the gene matches: 5. The CDR3 here is CSAEGQGNEAFF. The CDR3 DNA reads as TGCAGTGCTGAGGGACAGGGAAATGAAGCTTTCTTT.

The chain couples TRBV12-3 or TRBV12-4 to TRBJ2-1; D possibly corresponds to TRBD2 (6 bases). V lost 5 bases and J 7 bases, leaving 15 bases between the germline ends. CDR3 length equals 14 residues. As DNA, the CDR3 is TGTGCCAGCAGTCCCTACCAGACTAGAAATGAGCAGTTCTTC. Translation gives CASSPYQTRNEQFF.

In this sample, this clonotype turned up a few times. A much larger clone sits a single nucleotide away, making a read error possible. The V call is TRBV12-3 or TRBV12-4, the J call TRBJ1-5; 7 nucleotides agree with TRBD1. CDR3 length: 15 amino acids. In DNA, the CDR3 is TGTACCAGCAGTCCGGACAGGTCCTACAATCAGCCCCAGCATTTT. Protein sequence: CTSSPDRSYNQPQHF.

The sample holds a few counts of this clonotype. The chain combines TRBV12-3 or TRBV12-4 with TRBJ2-5; tentative D call: TRBD2 (6 bases). The ends were cut back, 5 bases at V and 2 bases at J, with 15 bases in the middle. The CDR3 has 15 residues. The CDR3 coding sequence is TGTGCCAGCAGTCGAAGCCTAGCGTTACAAGAGACCCAGTACTTC. It is translated as CASSRSLALQETQYF.

The CDR3 reads CASSYSWGQANTGELFF. The DNA for the CDR3 is TGTGCCAGCAGTTACTCGTGGGGACAGGCCAACACCGGGGAGCTGTTTTTT. V is TRBV6-6 and J is TRBJ2-2, with 8 positions matching TRBD1. Per the germline V gene, CDR1 is MNHNY and CDR2 is SVGAGI (reference sequence). CDR3 length: 17 residues. V gave up 0 bases and J gave up 2 bases; unmatched junction bases: 5.

The chain employs TRBV20-1 and TRBJ2-1, with TRBD2 identical over 7 bases. Losses at the gene ends were 3 bases for V and 3 bases for J; bases not matched to a gene: 2. This CDR3 comprises 13 residues. Germline CDR1 DFQATT, CDR2 SNEGSKA (reference sequence). CDR3 nucleotide sequence: TGCAGTGCTAGGGGGGGGAACTACAATGAGCAGTTCTTC. Its translation: CSARGGNYNEQFF.

This clonotype showed up many times. V and J are TRBV3-1 and TRBJ2-1, with 10 bases aligning to TRBD2. CDR3 length: 17 amino acids. Germline V gene lookup returns CDR1 LGHDT and CDR2 YNNKEL (reference sequence). V shed 1 base, J shed 5 bases, and the junction held 8 bases outside the gene matches. CDR3 residues: CASSQAFSLAGDNEQFF. CDR3 coding DNA: TGTGCCAGCAGCCAAGCGTTTTCCCTAGCGGGGGACAATGAGCAGTTCTTC.

This clonotype was picked up many times. The V call is TRBV19, the J call TRBJ2-1, with D hard to call. The V gene's germline CDR1 is LNHDA and CDR2 SQIVND (reference sequence). This CDR3 is 15 amino acids long. Trimming removed 6 bases from V and 0 bases from J, with 12 bases in between. The CDR3 here is CASSPRRSSYNEQFF. The CDR3 coding sequence is TGTGCCAGTAGCCCGCGCCGTAGCTCCTACAATGAGCAGTTCTTC.

This clonotype has only a few counts. V usage is TRBV27 and J usage is TRBJ2-6, with D perhaps TRBD2 (6 bases). From germline, CDR1 is MNHEY and CDR2 SMNVEV (reference sequence). V lost 3 bases to trimming and J lost 0 bases, with 15 bases between them. The CDR3 has 18 residues. CDR3 in amino acids: CASSFQRTMGSGANVLTF. In DNA, the CDR3 is TGTGCCAGCAGTTTTCAGCGGACTATGGGCTCTGGGGCCAACGTCCTGACTTTC.

In its sample, this clonotype was seen many times. This sequence joins TRBV7-9 and TRBJ2-7; D unclear. This CDR3 spans 11 amino acids. Between the trimmed V and J ends, which lost 10 bases and 6 bases, there was a span of 13 bases. Germline CDR1 and CDR2: SEHNR and FQNEAQ (reference sequence). The CDR3 nucleotides read TGTGCCACCCAGCTTTTGGGCGAGCAGTACTTC. Amino acids: CATQLLGEQYF.

This clonotype occurred many times. The chain has TRBV24-1 and TRBJ2-1, with D maybe TRBD1 (6 bases). The CDR3 has 17 amino acids. V was trimmed by 5 bases and J by 0 bases, leaving 16 bases between them. Germline lookup yields CDR1 KGHDR and CDR2 SFDVKD. The CDR3 here is CATSGNPGHNSYNEQFF. As DNA, the CDR3 is TGTGCCACCAGTGGCAACCCGGGACACAACTCCTACAATGAGCAGTTCTTC.

V is TRBV12-3 or TRBV12-4 and J is TRBJ1-3; 10 nucleotides match TRBD1. V shed 6 bases and J 7 bases; nucleotides not matched to a gene: 3. The CDR3 totals 13 residues. The CDR3 here is CASSRTGGNTIYF. CDR3 DNA sequence: TGTGCCAGCAGCCGGACAGGGGGGAACACCATATATTTT.

This clonotype was seen many times. The chain is built from TRBV28 and TRBJ2-7; the D gene is possibly TRBD1 (6 bases). The CDR3 covers 14 residues. Germline V gene data show CDR1 as MDHEN and CDR2 as SYDVKM. Trimming stripped 5 bases from V and 4 bases from J, with 15 bases between. The CDR3 sequence: CASSGFGGGYEQYF. CDR3 DNA sequence: TGTGCCAGCAGTGGTTTTGGGGGCGGTTACGAGCAGTACTTC.

This clonotype was seen at least ten times. The chain is built from TRBV2 and TRBJ2-1; no clear D gene. V lost 8 bases to trimming and J lost 7 bases, with 12 bases between them. The CDR3 covers 12 residues. The V gene's germline CDR1 is SNHLY and CDR2 FYNNEI. In DNA, the CDR3 is TGTGCCAGCTCCCCGGACGTTAATGAGCAGTTCTTC. Translated, it gives CASSPDVNEQFF.

V usage is TRBV7-2 and J usage is TRBJ2-5; D possibly corresponds to TRBD2 (6 bases). The CDR3 is 15 amino acids. V gave up 9 bases and J gave up 5 bases, with 22 bases separating them. Germline lookup yields CDR1 SGHTA and CDR2 FQGNSA. This CDR3 is CASSIDGGKSETQYF. In nucleotides, the CDR3 is TGTGCCAGTAGTATAGATGGGGGGAAGAGTGAGACCCAGTACTTC.